This T cell receptor beta chain comes out of a study of regulatory T cells in long-lasting Graves disease. This clonotype was counted between two and nine times. Building the TCR beta libraries relied on iRepertoire HTBI primers, and CDR3 regions underwent Arm-PCR. How the authors handled the data: Identification of gene segments yielded 60 to 80 TRBV and about 14 TRBJ across samples. One entry per CDR3 protein, called by TCRdb with MiXCR from the multiplex PCR reads. TCRdb's processing, not the authors' own work, is the source of the V and J calls. The table has hundreds of thousands of distinct CDR3 sequences, less than 25% seen once. The germline CDR1 and CDR2 sequences are SGHNT and YYREEE (reference sequence). Trimming stripped 0 bases from V and 0 bases from J, with 7 bases between. The CDR3 extends over 15 amino acids. Time point of the sample: persistent/refractory GD, antithyroid drugs over 5 years with positive TRAb. RNA extracted from PBMCs served as the sequencing template.

This rearrangement joins TRBV5-4 to TRBJ1-5; D is unclear. The sequence was obtained from a female donor with Graves disease. This material consisted of peripheral blood mononuclear cells (PBMCs), taken when the disease was refractory, from a patient treated with antithyroid drugs. CDR3 in DNA: TGTGCCAGCAGCTTGGAACCGAATAGCAATCAGCCCCAGCATTTT. Translation: CASSLEPNSNQPQHF. The variable domain in full, completed from reference TRBV5-4 and TRBJ1-5, reads ETGVTQSPTHLIKTRGQQVTLRCSSQSGHNTVSWYQQALGQGPQFIFQYYREEENGRGNFPPRFSGLQFPNYSSELNVNALELDDSALYLCASSLEPNSNQPQHFGDGTRLSIL.